A selection of T cell receptor beta chains follows, all from one sample in a study of cytomegalovirus exposure and HLA in healthy donors. Generated by immunoSEQ multiplex PCR, the TCRdb table keeps only in-frame clones and is missing some. This sample yields some 130,000 clones, of which roughly 75% are seen a single time; 4.5% to 5% belongs to the top ten. The sequencing sample was made of PBMCs. These receptors all stem from a young man in good health. The CDR3 runs from the conserved cysteine through the conserved F or W. A D gene is named only where the DNA matches it firmly. Size is stated for part of the rows, as once, few or many counts, or as a class when the clone is expanded.

d_gene	v_gene	j_gene	abundance	CDR3aa	CDR3nt
TRBD2	TRBV5-1	TRBJ2-5	NA	CASRRLTSSQPGETQYF	TGCGCCAGCAGAAGACTGACTAGCAGTCAGCCGGGGGAGACCCAGTACTTC
NA	TRBV28	TRBJ2-1	NA	CASNPGSQHNEQFF	TGTGCCAGCAACCCCGGGTCACAACACAATGAGCAGTTCTTC
NA	TRBV5-6	TRBJ2-7	NA	CASSLEQLYEQYF	TGTGCCAGCAGCTTGGAACAGCTGTACGAGCAGTACTTC
TRBD1	TRBV18	TRBJ1-5	NA	CASSTGQGNQPQHF	TGTGCCAGCTCAACGGGACAGGGAAATCAGCCCCAGCATTTT
TRBD1	TRBV19	TRBJ2-7	NA	CASSIVAGGSGEQYF	TGTGCCAGTAGTATAGTGGCAGGGGGCTCAGGCGAGCAGTACTTC
NA	TRBV7-6	TRBJ2-7	once	CASSSTGGYSYEQYF	TGTGCCAGCAGCTCCACCGGAGGCTACTCCTACGAGCAGTACTTC
TRBD2	TRBV9	TRBJ2-1	few	CASSLGTSGYNEQFF	TGTGCCAGCAGCCTAGGGACTAGCGGTTACAATGAGCAGTTCTTC
NA	TRBV7-8	TRBJ2-5	once	CASSLGAPLETQYF	TGTGCCAGCAGCTTAGGGGCCCCACTAGAGACCCAGTACTTC
NA	TRBV6-1	TRBJ1-1	NA	CASSGRGSMNTEAFF	TGTGCCAGCAGTGGAAGAGGGTCTATGAACACTGAAGCTTTCTTT
NA	TRBV11-1	TRBJ2-2	NA	CASSLVPSITGELFF	TGTGCCAGCAGCTTAGTGCCCAGTATCACCGGGGAGCTGTTTTTT
NA	TRBV7-8	TRBJ2-5	NA	CATIPLDYQETQYF	TGTGCCACCATCCCACTGGACTACCAAGAGACCCAGTACTTC
NA	TRBV30	TRBJ1-2	NA	CAWSVRAGIGGYTF	TGTGCCTGGAGTGTACGGGCGGGGATCGGTGGCTACACCTTC
TRBD1	TRBV19	TRBJ1-5	NA	CASSPDRVDNQPQHF	TGTGCCAGTAGTCCCGACAGGGTGGACAATCAGCCCCAGCATTTT
TRBD2	TRBV6-1	TRBJ2-1	NA	CASMVSRLAGEMRFF	TGTGCCAGCATGGTGTCGCGGCTAGCGGGAGAAATGCGGTTCTTC
NA	TRBV18	TRBJ2-7	NA	CASSPTGAIMHLEQYF	TGTGCCAGCTCCCCGACAGGAGCTATTATGCATCTCGAGCAGTACTTC
TRBD2	TRBV7-9	TRBJ2-1	NA	CSSSSRLAGEPYNEQFF	TGTTCCAGCAGCTCGCGACTAGCGGGAGAACCCTACAATGAGCAGTTCTTC
NA	TRBV23-1	TRBJ2-7	NA	CASSQCHGGYLSYEQYF	TGCGCCAGCAGTCAATGTCACGGAGGTTACCTCTCCTACGAGCAGTACTTC
NA	TRBV7-9	TRBJ2-7	NA	CSSSLGRGTDEQYF	TGTTCCAGCAGCTTAGGCAGGGGAACCGACGAGCAGTACTTC
TRBD1	TRBV18	TRBJ2-7	NA	CASSPRTGVYEQYF	TGTGCCAGCTCACCGAGGACAGGGGTCTACGAGCAGTACTTC
TRBD1	TRBV28	TRBJ2-3	once	CASRGQGATDTQYF	TGTGCCAGCAGGGGACAGGGGGCAACAGATACGCAGTATTTT